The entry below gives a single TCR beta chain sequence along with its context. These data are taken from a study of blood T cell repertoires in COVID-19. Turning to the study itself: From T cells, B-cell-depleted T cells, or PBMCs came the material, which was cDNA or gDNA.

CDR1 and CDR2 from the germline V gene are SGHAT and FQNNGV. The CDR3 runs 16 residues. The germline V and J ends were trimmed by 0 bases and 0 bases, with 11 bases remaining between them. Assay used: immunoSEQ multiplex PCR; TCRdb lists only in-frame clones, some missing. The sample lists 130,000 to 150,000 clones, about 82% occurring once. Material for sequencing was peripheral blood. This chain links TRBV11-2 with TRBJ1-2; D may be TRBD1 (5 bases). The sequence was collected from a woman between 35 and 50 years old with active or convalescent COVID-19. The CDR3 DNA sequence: TGTGCCAGCAGCTTAGATCCTAGGGGTTCTAACTATGGCTACACCTTC. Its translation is CASSLDPRGSNYGYTF.